Below, one TCR beta chain is given with its context. Its antigen is unidentified. cDNA reverse transcribed from extracted RNA served as the sequencing template. Produced via immunoSEQ multiplex PCR; TCRdb's table is partial and in-frame only. Altogether 150,000 to 200,000 clones are present, about 54% being singletons, with the ten largest covering around 16%. This sample was included in a study of CD8+ T cells in alopecia areata. Study-level findings and limits: Under tofacitinib, numerous expanded lesional clonotypes remained detectable in scalp and blood.

Treatment denoted: oral pan-JAK inhibitor, 5-10 mg twice daily. PBMCs served as the source from which CD4+ and CD8+ T cells were sorted. Sequences were derived from CD4+ T cells sorted from blood, sampled at approximately week 61, from a patient treated with tofacitinib. This TCR derives from a human donor with alopecia areata.

The CDR3 coding sequence is TGCGCCAGCAGCTACCAATCACCCACCCTGGAGGGCTACACCTTC. The encoded protein is CASSYQSPTLEGYTF. The rearrangement links TRBV5-1 to TRBJ1-2; D is ambiguous. The CDR3 covers 15 residues. Germline V CDR1 and CDR2: SGHRS, YFSETQ. V lost 3 bases and J 8 bases, leaving 20 bases between the germline ends.